These 32 T cell receptor beta chains share one sample of origin, sequenced in a study of neurological immune-mediated disorders (dated by TCRdb to about 2019). The time point label here, explained by the study, means: longitudinal time-point 1 (baseline). Library creation used 5' RACE. This sample was sequenced with an Illumina HiSeq 2500. In TCRdb, the public reads were trimmed at Q25 with fastp and aligned with MiXCR, with productive beta chains retained. CDR3 protein sequences are deduplicated, and each keeps its most common genes and DNA. The sample profile shows some 54,000 distinct CDR3 sequences; about 10% of them were found once. In total, the top ten clones hold less than 8% of the sample. Sequenced input: PBMCs. These receptors originate from a male donor with HTLV-1-associated myelopathy (HAM/TSP).

This clonotype was counted many times. The chain combines TRBV5-1 with TRBJ2-3, with 8 positions matching TRBD1. V lost 6 bases to trimming and J lost 4 bases; unmatched junction nucleotides: 4. The CDR3 loop spans 13 amino acids. Per the germline V gene, CDR1 is SGHRS and CDR2 is YFSETQ. CDR3 DNA sequence: TGCGCCAGCACCTTACAGGGGGCAGATACGCAGTATTTT. Translating gives CASTLQGADTQYF.

This clonotype has at least ten counts. The V and J genes are TRBV10-3 and TRBJ1-3; TRBD1 agrees at 7 bases. Trimming removed 6 bases from V and 2 bases from J; junction bases left unmatched: 7. The CDR3 sequence is 15 residues long. Germline CDR1 and CDR2: ENHRY and SYGVKD. Here the CDR3 reads CAISVGTAAGNTIYF. CDR3 nucleotides: TGTGCCATCAGCGTCGGGACAGCGGCTGGAAACACCATATATTTT.

This clonotype was recorded at least ten times. The J gene is TRBJ2-7, the V gene TRBV5-6; D may be TRBD2 (5 bases). This CDR3 is built from 15 residues. V was pared by 2 bases and J by 4 bases, with 16 bases between. Germline lookup yields CDR1 SGHDT and CDR2 YYEEEE. This CDR3 reads CASSLRTEVIYEQYF. DNA of the CDR3: TGTGCCAGCAGCTTAAGGACGGAGGTTATTTACGAGCAGTACTTC.

This clonotype was seen at least ten times. The rearrangement links TRBV28 to TRBJ2-3; D gene ambiguous. Trimming left V 5 bases short and J 6 bases short, with 9 bases between. Germline CDR1 is MDHEN and CDR2 is SYDVKM. This CDR3 contains 12 residues. CDR3 nucleotides: TGTGCCAGCAGTAATTCATGGGATACGCAGTATTTT. This sequence encodes CASSNSWDTQYF.

In this sample, this clonotype turned up many times. This chain uses TRBV3-1 with TRBJ2-4, with 10 bases fitting TRBD2. Germline CDR1 is LGHDT and CDR2 is YNNKEL (reference sequence). After removal of 1 base from V and 1 base from J, the junction contained 7 bases not matched to a gene. The CDR3 runs to 18 residues. The CDR3 protein is CASSQGAGGPVAKNIQYF. In nucleotides, the CDR3 is TGTGCCAGCAGCCAAGGAGCGGGGGGGCCAGTGGCCAAAAACATTCAGTACTTC.

This clonotype was recorded at least ten times. The chain carries TRBV6-2 or TRBV6-3 and TRBJ1-5; TRBD1 is a possible D gene (5 bases). Trimming removed 7 bases from V and 4 bases from J, with 29 bases in between. There are 19 residues in the CDR3. Germline V lookup: CDR1 MNHEY, CDR2 SVGEGT. CDR3 DNA sequence: TGTGCCAGCACGCCCGCGGCGACAAAGACAGTCCGGGCGAATCAGCCCCAGCATTTT. This gives the protein CASTPAATKTVRANQPQHF.

Of note for this clonotype: A junction end diverges from the germline sequence, so it may reflect a read error. The chain combines TRBV2 with TRBJ2-7; D remains unclear. Germline values: CDR1 SNHLY, CDR2 FYNNEI. The CDR3 has 13 residues. The CDR3 region is CVSSERISYEQYF. CDR3 DNA sequence: TGTGTCAGCAGTGAAAGGATTTCCTACGAGCAGTACTTC.

In its sample, this clonotype was seen many times. The chain has TRBV28 and TRBJ1-2; D is undetermined. Germline CDR1 is MDHEN and CDR2 is SYDVKM. The CDR3 is 10 residues long. Trimming removed 5 bases at V and 4 bases at J, with 2 bases between. CDR3 sequence reads: CASSRYGYTF. DNA of the CDR3: TGTGCCAGCAGTCGCTATGGCTACACCTTC.

This clonotype was detected ten times or more. This chain joins TRBV7-9 and TRBJ1-2; no clear D. The V end lost 1 base, the J end lost 8 bases, and 8 bases lay between the germline ends. The germline V gene has CDR1 SEHNR and CDR2 FQNEAQ (reference sequence). There are 12 residues in the CDR3. The CDR3 sequence: CASSLVEDGYTF. As DNA, the CDR3 is TGTGCCAGCAGCTTAGTCGAGGACGGCTACACCTTC. Variable domain in full (rest from reference TRBV7-9 and TRBJ1-2): DTGVSQNPRHKITKRGQNVTFRCDPISEHNRLYWYRQTLGQGPEFLTYFQNEAQLEKSRLLSDRFSAERPKGSFSTLEIQRTEQGDSAMYLCASSLVEDGYTFGSGTRLTVV.

A word on this clonotype: A much larger clone lies one base from this, so it may be a read error. The rearrangement links TRBV3-1 to TRBJ2-2; tentatively, D is TRBD2 (5 bases). The CDR3 consists of 13 residues. Germline loops: CDR1 LGHDT, CDR2 YNNKEL (reference sequence). This CDR3 reads CASSQVSTGELYF. In DNA, the CDR3 is TGTGCCAGCAGCCAAGTGTCCACCGGGGAGCTGTATTTT.

This clonotype was seen repeatedly, ten times or more. This rearrangement joins TRBV6-4 to TRBJ1-2; 10 positions agree with TRBD1. Germline CDR1 is MRHNA and CDR2 is SNTAGT. V was clipped by 5 bases and J by 7 bases; unmatched bases: 7. The CDR3 loop spans 14 amino acids. The CDR3 DNA follows: TGTGCCAGCAGTCCCGGGACAGGGGAATCTGGCTACACCTTC. As protein: CASSPGTGESGYTF.

This clonotype has ten or more counts. The V gene is TRBV7-9, the J gene TRBJ1-3; D ambiguous. The V and J ends lost 3 bases and 3 bases respectively, with 12 bases between them. CDR1 and CDR2 from the germline V gene are SEHNR and FQNEAQ (reference sequence). CDR3 length: 15 residues. In nucleotides, the CDR3 is TGTGCCAGCAGCTTGGTTCCAGCCCATGGAAACACCATATATTTT. This encodes CASSLVPAHGNTIYF.

This clonotype was counted at least ten times. CDR3 residues: CASSLRGLAGGPSYNEQFF. The CDR3 region has the DNA TGTGCCAGCAGCTTACGGGGACTAGCGGGGGGGCCTTCCTACAATGAGCAGTTCTTC. The chain uses TRBV7-3 and TRBJ2-1; 16 bases agree with TRBD2. Germline V gene lookup returns CDR1 SGHTA and CDR2 FQGTGA. J was trimmed by 1 base and V by 2 bases; bases with no gene match: 5. The CDR3 totals 19 residues.

This clonotype has a count of ten or more. V usage is TRBV7-9 and J usage is TRBJ2-1; D is possibly TRBD1 (6 bases). In germline, CDR1 is SEHNR, CDR2 FQNEAQ (reference sequence). The CDR3 runs 14 residues. Trimming stripped 6 bases from V and 7 bases from J, with 16 bases between. The CDR3 DNA sequence: TGTGCCAGCAGGATCGGGCAGGGGAGAAATGAGCAGTTCTTC. The encoded protein is CASRIGQGRNEQFF.

This clonotype was detected only a few times. The V gene is TRBV5-1, the J gene TRBJ2-5, with D possibly being TRBD1 or TRBD2 (5 bases each). The CDR3 is 15 amino acids. Germline loops: CDR1 SGHRS, CDR2 YFSETQ. V lost 7 bases, J lost 4 bases, and 20 bases lay in between. The CDR3 sequence: CASGSGTDMRETQYF. CDR3 nucleotides: TGCGCCAGCGGATCCGGGACGGACATGAGAGAGACCCAGTACTTC.

This clonotype showed up many times. This sequence joins TRBV29-1 and TRBJ2-3; TRBD2 agrees at 10 bases. Germline CDR1 SQVTM, CDR2 ANQGSEA. This CDR3 has 16 residues. The V gene end was trimmed by 2 bases and the J gene end by 1 base; junction bases not matched to a gene: 6. The CDR3, as DNA: TGCAGCGTTGAAACGGTAGCGGGGGGCGGCACAGATACGCAGTATTTT. It specifies CSVETVAGGGTDTQYF.

CDR3 protein: CASSGGPSGGTDTQYF. CDR3 DNA: TGTGCCAGCAGCGGTGGACCTAGCGGGGGAACAGATACGCAGTATTTT. This chain connects TRBV9 to TRBJ2-3; TRBD2 matches at 10 bases. Trimming cost V 3 bases and J 3 bases; bases outside gene matches: 7. The CDR3 is 16 residues long. CDR1 and CDR2 from the germline V gene are SGDLS and YYNGEE.

This clonotype showed up many times. The chain uses TRBV5-5 and TRBJ2-2, with a tentative D call TRBD1 (6 bases). The CDR3 consists of 16 residues. CDR1 and CDR2 (germline): SGHKS, YYEKEE (reference sequence). Trimming shortened V by 4 bases and J by 3 bases, and 16 bases separated the two germline ends. The CDR3: CASSRGHTLDTGELFF. Written as DNA, the CDR3 is TGTGCCAGCAGCCGGGGACACACCCTCGACACCGGGGAGCTGTTTTTT.

This clonotype was counted many times. The V call is TRBV10-3, the J call TRBJ2-3, with 10 bases that match TRBD1. Germline V CDR1 and CDR2: ENHRY, SYGVKD. The CDR3 is 15 amino acids. With 3 bases clipped from V and 4 bases from J, the junction kept 4 bases outside the gene matches. The CDR3 nucleotides read TGTGCCATCAGTGATCGGACAGGGGGGGCAGATACGCAGTATTTT. Its translation is CAISDRTGGADTQYF.

Many counts were recorded for this clonotype. The rearrangement joins TRBV4-3 to TRBJ1-2, with TRBD1 matching over 8 bases. This CDR3 has 15 amino acids. Trimming cost V 0 bases and J 8 bases; bases outside gene matches: 8. Germline V gene data show CDR1 as LGHNA and CDR2 as YSLEER. The CDR3 region has the DNA TGCGCCAGCAGCCAAGAAGACAGGGGACCGGGGGGCTACACCTTC. Translation gives CASSQEDRGPGGYTF.

The DNA for the CDR3 is TGTGCCAGCAGCATGACTACAGGGTCCCACGAGCAGTACTTC. Translated: CASSMTTGSHEQYF. This chain connects TRBV5-5 to TRBJ2-7; possible D gene TRBD1, 6 bases. The CDR3 consists of 14 residues. Germline V gene data show CDR1 as SGHKS and CDR2 as YYEKEE (reference sequence). Trimming pared 4 bases from V and 5 bases from J, leaving 16 bases between.

This clonotype was seen more than once but under ten times. The rearrangement joins TRBV5-4 to TRBJ2-3, with D possibly matching TRBD2 (5 bases). The V end lost 3 bases, the J end lost 0 bases, and 11 bases lay between the germline ends. The CDR3 contains 15 residues. CDR1 and CDR2 from the germline V gene are SGHNT and YYREEE (reference sequence). The CDR3 spells CASSSPGLSTDTQYF. CDR3 in DNA: TGTGCCAGCAGCTCTCCTGGACTTAGCACAGATACGCAGTATTTT. The full variable domain, its missing parts supplied by reference TRBV5-4 and TRBJ2-3, is ETGVTQSPTHLIKTRGQQVTLRCSSQSGHNTVSWYQQALGQGPQFIFQYYREEENGRGNFPPRFSGLQFPNYSSELNVNALELDDSALYLCASSSPGLSTDTQYFGPGTRLTVL.

This clonotype was seen ten or more times. This rearrangement joins TRBV20-1 to TRBJ1-2, with D unclear. V lost 3 bases, J lost 5 bases, and 10 bases lay in between. Germline CDR1 and CDR2: DFQATT and SNEGSKA (reference sequence). This CDR3 has 12 amino acids. The CDR3 loop is CSASVHAYGYTF. For the CDR3, the DNA is TGCAGTGCTAGCGTCCATGCTTATGGCTACACCTTC.

This clonotype was found many times. The chain couples TRBV7-2 to TRBJ2-5; D is perhaps TRBD2 (6 bases). The CDR3 spans 13 residues. Deletions cut 1 base from V and 6 bases from J, with 9 bases between. CDR1 and CDR2 from the germline V gene are SGHTA and FQGNSA. In DNA, the CDR3 is TGTGCCAGCAGCTTAGTCGCGGGACAGACCCAGTACTTC. Residues: CASSLVAGQTQYF.

This clonotype has ten or more counts. This rearrangement joins TRBV6-1 to TRBJ2-1; 8 positions agree with TRBD2. The CDR3 has 14 amino acids. Germline lookup yields CDR1 MNHNS and CDR2 SASEGT. V shed 6 bases and J 6 bases; nucleotides not matched to a gene: 7. In DNA, the CDR3 is TGTGCCAGCAGGTTGAGCGGGGGTCGCAATGAGCAGTTCTTC. Amino acids: CASRLSGGRNEQFF.

This clonotype was recorded at least ten times. The V gene is TRBV9, the J gene TRBJ2-3; TRBD2 aligns across 12 bases. Germline trimming cut 4 bases from V and 4 bases from J; bases unmatched to any gene: 7. Germline loops: CDR1 SGDLS, CDR2 YYNGEE. The CDR3 runs 16 residues. This CDR3 reads CASSSRTSGVPDTQYF. The DNA for the CDR3 is TGTGCCAGCAGCTCGAGGACTAGCGGGGTCCCAGATACGCAGTATTTT.

The table lists this clonotype with many counts. The chain couples TRBV11-2 to TRBJ2-2, with 9 bases fitting TRBD2. The CDR3 runs 20 residues. V dropped 4 bases and J dropped 5; count of bases not matched to a gene: 20. Germline CDR1 and CDR2: SGHAT and FQNNGV. This CDR3 reads CASSSRGRGGRFWSTGELFF. The CDR3, as DNA: TGTGCCAGCAGCTCAAGAGGGCGGGGGGGCCGTTTTTGGTCTACCGGGGAGCTGTTTTTT. Using reference TRBV11-2 and TRBJ2-2 for the parts outside the CDR3, the full variable domain is EAGVAQSPRYKIIEKRQSVAFWCNPISGHATLYWYQQILGQGPKLLIQFQNNGVVDDSQLPKDRFSAERLKGVDSTLKIQPAKLEDSAVYLCASSSRGRGGRFWSTGELFFGEGSRLTVL.

The table lists this clonotype with many counts. This rearrangement joins TRBV20-1 to TRBJ2-3; tentative D call: TRBD1 (5 bases). In germline, CDR1 is DFQATT, CDR2 SNEGSKA (reference sequence). V lost 1 base and J 3 bases, leaving 14 bases between the germline ends. The CDR3 runs 15 residues. The CDR3 protein is CSARVREGVTDTQYF. The CDR3 DNA reads TGCAGTGCTAGAGTCAGGGAAGGGGTGACAGATACGCAGTATTTT.

This clonotype was seen many times. The gene calls are TRBV3-1 and TRBJ1-5; the D is unclear. The CDR3 sequence is 15 residues long. Germline-derived CDR1 and CDR2 are LGHDT and YNNKEL (reference sequence). Trimming pared 0 bases from V and 0 bases from J, leaving 6 bases between. The CDR3 sequence: CASSQDGNSNQPQHF. CDR3 sequence (DNA): TGTGCCAGCAGCCAAGATGGGAATAGCAATCAGCCCCAGCATTTT.

This clonotype was detected ten times or more. The V and J genes are TRBV28 and TRBJ1-1; the D gene is possibly TRBD1 (5 bases). With 3 bases removed from V and 4 bases from J, the gap between germline ends came to 15 bases. This CDR3 is 15 amino acids long. CDR1 and CDR2 (germline): MDHEN, SYDVKM. CDR3 in DNA: TGTGCCAGCAGTTTTAGGGGTCTAAAAGCCACTGAAGCTTTCTTT. Translated, it gives CASSFRGLKATEAFF. Together with reference TRBV28 and TRBJ1-1, the CDR3 gives the full variable domain: DVKVTQSSRYLVKRTGEKVFLECVQDMDHENMFWYRQDPGLGLRLIYFSYDVKMKEKGDIPEGYSVSREKKERFSLILESASTNQTSMYLCASSFRGLKATEAFFGQGTRLTVV.

This clonotype has only a few counts. CDR3 region: CASSYFGNEQFF. For the CDR3, the DNA is TGTGCCAGCAGCTATTTCGGGAATGAGCAGTTCTTC. The chain is built from TRBV3-1 and TRBJ2-1; D ambiguous. CDR1 is LGHDT and CDR2 is YNNKEL in the germline V gene (reference sequence). CDR3 length: 12 amino acids. Trimming pared 5 bases from V and 7 bases from J, leaving 9 bases between.

This clonotype was observed at least ten times. V is TRBV19 and J is TRBJ1-2; D not certain. V dropped 8 bases and J dropped 8 bases, with 12 bases sitting between them. This CDR3 is 11 amino acids long. CDR1 is LNHDA, CDR2 SQIVND, per germline (reference sequence). DNA of the CDR3: TGTGCCAGTTCCCCTAAGTGGGGCTACACCTTC. Its translation is CASSPKWGYTF. Filled out from reference TRBV19 and TRBJ1-2, the complete variable domain reads DGGITQSPKYLFRKEGQNVTLSCEQNLNHDAMYWYRQDPGQGLRLIYYSQIVNDFQKGDIAEGYSVSREKKESFPLTVTSAQKNPTAFYLCASSPKWGYTFGSGTRLTVV.